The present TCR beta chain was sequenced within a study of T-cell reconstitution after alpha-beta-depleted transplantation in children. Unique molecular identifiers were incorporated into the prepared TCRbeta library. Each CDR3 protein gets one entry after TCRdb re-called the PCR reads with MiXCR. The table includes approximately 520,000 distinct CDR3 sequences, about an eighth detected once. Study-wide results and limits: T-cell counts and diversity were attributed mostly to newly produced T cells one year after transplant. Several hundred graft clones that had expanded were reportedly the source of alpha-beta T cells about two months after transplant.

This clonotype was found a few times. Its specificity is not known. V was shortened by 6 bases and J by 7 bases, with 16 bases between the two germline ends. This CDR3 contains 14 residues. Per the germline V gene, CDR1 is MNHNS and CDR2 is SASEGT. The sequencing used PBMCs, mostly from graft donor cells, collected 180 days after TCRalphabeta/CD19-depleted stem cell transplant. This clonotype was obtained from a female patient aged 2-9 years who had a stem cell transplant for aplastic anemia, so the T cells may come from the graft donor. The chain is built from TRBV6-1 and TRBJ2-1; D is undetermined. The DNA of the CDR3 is TGTGCCAGCAGACCGGACCCCACTCGGAATGAGCAGTTCTTC. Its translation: CASRPDPTRNEQFF.